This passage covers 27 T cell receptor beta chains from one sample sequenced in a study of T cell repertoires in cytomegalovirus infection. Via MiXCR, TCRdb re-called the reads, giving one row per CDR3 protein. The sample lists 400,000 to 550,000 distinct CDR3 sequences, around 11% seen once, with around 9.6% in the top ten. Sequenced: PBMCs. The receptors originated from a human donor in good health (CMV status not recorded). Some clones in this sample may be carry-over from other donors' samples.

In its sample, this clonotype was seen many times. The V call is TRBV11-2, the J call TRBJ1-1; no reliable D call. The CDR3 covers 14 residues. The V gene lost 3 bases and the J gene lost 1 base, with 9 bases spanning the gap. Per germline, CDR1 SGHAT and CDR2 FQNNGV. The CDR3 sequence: CASSLNTPNTEAFF. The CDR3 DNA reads TGTGCCAGCAGCTTGAACACACCGAACACTGAAGCTTTCTTT.

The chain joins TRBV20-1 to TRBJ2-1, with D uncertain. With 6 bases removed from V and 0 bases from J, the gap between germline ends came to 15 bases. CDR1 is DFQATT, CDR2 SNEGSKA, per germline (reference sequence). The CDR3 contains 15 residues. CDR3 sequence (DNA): TGCAGTGCCAGCCCCCCTTCTCGCTCCTACAATGAGCAGTTCTTC. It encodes CSASPPSRSYNEQFF.

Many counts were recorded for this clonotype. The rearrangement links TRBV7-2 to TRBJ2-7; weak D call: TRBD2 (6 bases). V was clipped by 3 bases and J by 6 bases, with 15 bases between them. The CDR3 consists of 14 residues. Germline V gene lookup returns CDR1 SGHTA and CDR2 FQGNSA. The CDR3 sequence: CASSFGGGGFEQYF. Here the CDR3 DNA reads TGTGCCAGCAGCTTCGGGGGAGGCGGGTTCGAGCAGTACTTC. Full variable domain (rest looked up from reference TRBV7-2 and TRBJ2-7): GAGVSQSPSNKVTEKGKDVELRCDPISGHTALYWYRQSLGQGLEFLIYFQGNSAPDKSGLPSDRFSAERTGGSVSTLTIQRTQQEDSAVYLCASSFGGGGFEQYFGPGTRLTVT.

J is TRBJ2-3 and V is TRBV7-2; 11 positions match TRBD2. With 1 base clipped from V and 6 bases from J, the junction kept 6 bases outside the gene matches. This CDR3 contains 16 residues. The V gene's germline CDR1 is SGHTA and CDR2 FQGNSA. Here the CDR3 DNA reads TGTGCCAGCAGCTTAGTGCTAGCGGGAGGTCGGGATACGCAGTATTTT. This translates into CASSLVLAGGRDTQYF.

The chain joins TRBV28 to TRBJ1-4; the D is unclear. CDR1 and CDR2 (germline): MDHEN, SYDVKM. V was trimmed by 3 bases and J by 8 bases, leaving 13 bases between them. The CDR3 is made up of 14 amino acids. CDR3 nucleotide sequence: TGTGCCAGCAGTTTTTCGGGCCCGGAGGAAAAACTGTTTTTT. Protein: CASSFSGPEEKLFF.

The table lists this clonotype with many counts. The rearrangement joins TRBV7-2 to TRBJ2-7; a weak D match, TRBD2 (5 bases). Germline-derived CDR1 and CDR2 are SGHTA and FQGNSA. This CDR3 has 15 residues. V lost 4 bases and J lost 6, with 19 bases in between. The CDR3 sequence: CASSSQTIYGSEQYF. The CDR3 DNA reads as TGTGCCAGCAGCTCGCAGACTATTTACGGCTCCGAGCAGTACTTC.

CDR3 region: CASSPYRVAGELFF. The CDR3 DNA sequence: TGTGCCAGCAGCCCTTACAGGGTTGCCGGGGAGCTGTTTTTT. This rearrangement joins TRBV14 to TRBJ2-2; D is perhaps TRBD1 (6 bases). Trimming pared 4 bases from V and 6 bases from J, leaving 12 bases between. Looked up from germline, CDR1 is SGHDN and CDR2 is FVKESK. This CDR3 comprises 14 residues.

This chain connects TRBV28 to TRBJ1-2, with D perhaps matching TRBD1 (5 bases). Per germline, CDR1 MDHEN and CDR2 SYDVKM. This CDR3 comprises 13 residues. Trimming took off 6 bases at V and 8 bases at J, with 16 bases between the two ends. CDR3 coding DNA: TGTGCCAGCAGCTCCTCCGGGGACGAAGGCTACACCTTC. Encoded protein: CASSSSGDEGYTF.

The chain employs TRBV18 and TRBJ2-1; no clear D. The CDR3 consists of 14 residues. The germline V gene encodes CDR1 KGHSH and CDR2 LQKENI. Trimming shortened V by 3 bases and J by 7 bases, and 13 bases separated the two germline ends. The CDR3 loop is CASSPSYNENEQFF. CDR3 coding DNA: TGTGCCAGCTCACCGTCTTACAACGAGAATGAGCAGTTCTTC.

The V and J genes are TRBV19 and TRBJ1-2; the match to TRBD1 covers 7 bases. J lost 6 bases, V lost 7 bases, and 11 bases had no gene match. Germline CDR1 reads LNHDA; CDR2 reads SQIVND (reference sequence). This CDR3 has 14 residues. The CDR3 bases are TGTGCCAGTACGAGACAGGGCGGAGTGGATGGCTACACCTTC. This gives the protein CASTRQGGVDGYTF.

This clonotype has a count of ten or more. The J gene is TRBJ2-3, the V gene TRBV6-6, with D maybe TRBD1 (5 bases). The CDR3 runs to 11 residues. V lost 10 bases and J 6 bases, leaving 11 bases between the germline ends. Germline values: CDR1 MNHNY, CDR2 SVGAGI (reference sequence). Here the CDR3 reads CATDSRDTQYF. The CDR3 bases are TGTGCCACCGACAGTCGGGATACGCAGTATTTT.

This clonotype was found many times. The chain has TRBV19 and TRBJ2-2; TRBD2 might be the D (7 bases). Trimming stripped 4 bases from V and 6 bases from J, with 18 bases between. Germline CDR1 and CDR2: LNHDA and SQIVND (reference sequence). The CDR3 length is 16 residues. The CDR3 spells CASSSPGGKGAGELFF. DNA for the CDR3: TGTGCCAGTAGTAGCCCCGGGGGGAAGGGGGCCGGGGAGCTGTTTTTT. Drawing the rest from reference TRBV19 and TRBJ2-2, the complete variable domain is DGGITQSPKYLFRKEGQNVTLSCEQNLNHDAMYWYRQDPGQGLRLIYYSQIVNDFQKGDIAEGYSVSREKKESFPLTVTSAQKNPTAFYLCASSSPGGKGAGELFFGEGSRLTVL.

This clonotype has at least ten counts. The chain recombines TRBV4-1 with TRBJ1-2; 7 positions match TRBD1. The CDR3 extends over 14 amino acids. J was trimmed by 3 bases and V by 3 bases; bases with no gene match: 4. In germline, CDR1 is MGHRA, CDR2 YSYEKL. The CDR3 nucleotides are TGCGCCAGCAGCCAGTATACAGGGGACTATGGCTACACCTTC. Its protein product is CASSQYTGDYGYTF.

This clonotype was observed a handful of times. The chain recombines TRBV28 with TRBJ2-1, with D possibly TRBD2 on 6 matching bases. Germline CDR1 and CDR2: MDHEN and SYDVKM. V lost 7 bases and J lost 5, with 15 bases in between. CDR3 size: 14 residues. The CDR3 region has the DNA TGTGCCAGCAATCTAGCGCAGTGGAACAATGAGCAGTTCTTC. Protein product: CASNLAQWNNEQFF.

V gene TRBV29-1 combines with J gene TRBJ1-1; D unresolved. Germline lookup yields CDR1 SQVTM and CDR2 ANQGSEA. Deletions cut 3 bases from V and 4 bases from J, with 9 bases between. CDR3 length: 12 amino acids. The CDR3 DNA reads TGCAGCGTTGAGTCAGTAGGCACTGAAGCTTTCTTT. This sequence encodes CSVESVGTEAFF.

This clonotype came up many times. CDR3 region: CASSYVRGLQANYGYTF. The CDR3 DNA is TGTGCCAGCAGTTACGTCCGTGGTTTGCAGGCAAACTATGGCTACACCTTC. The chain employs TRBV6-2 or TRBV6-3 and TRBJ1-2; D remains ambiguous. CDR3 size: 17 residues. Trimming pared 2 bases from V and 2 bases from J, leaving 18 bases between. The V gene's germline CDR1 is MNHEY and CDR2 SVGEGT.

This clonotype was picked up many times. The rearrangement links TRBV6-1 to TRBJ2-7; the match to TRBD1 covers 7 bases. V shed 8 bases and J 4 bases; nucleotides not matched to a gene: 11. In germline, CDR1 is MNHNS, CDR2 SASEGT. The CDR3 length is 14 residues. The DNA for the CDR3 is TGTGCCAGCGGCTTTCCGGGACAGACTTACGAGCAGTACTTC. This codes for CASGFPGQTYEQYF.

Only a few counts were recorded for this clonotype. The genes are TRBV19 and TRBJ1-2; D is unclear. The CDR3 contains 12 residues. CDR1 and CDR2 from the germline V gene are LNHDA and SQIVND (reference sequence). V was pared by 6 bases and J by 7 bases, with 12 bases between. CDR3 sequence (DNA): TGTGCCAGTAGCCTTACCCCCGGTGGCTACACCTTC. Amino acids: CASSLTPGGYTF. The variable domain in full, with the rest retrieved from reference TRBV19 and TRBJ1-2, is DGGITQSPKYLFRKEGQNVTLSCEQNLNHDAMYWYRQDPGQGLRLIYYSQIVNDFQKGDIAEGYSVSREKKESFPLTVTSAQKNPTAFYLCASSLTPGGYTFGSGTRLTVV.

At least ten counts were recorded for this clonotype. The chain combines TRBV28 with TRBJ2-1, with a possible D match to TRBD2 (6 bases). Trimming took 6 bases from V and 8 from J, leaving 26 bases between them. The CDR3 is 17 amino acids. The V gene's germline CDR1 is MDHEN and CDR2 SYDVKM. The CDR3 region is CASRILVEGKGRDEQFF. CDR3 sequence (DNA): TGTGCCAGCAGAATCTTAGTGGAGGGAAAAGGGAGAGATGAGCAGTTCTTC.

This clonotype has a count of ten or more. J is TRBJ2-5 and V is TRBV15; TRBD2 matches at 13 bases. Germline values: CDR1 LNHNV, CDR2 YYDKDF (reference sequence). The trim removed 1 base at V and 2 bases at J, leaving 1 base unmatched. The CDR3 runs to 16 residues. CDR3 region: CATSRGTSGGQETQYF. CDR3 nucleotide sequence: TGTGCCACCAGCAGAGGGACTAGCGGGGGTCAAGAGACCCAGTACTTC.

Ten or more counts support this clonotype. CDR3 in DNA: TGTGCCAGCAGCTTAGGAGTTGAAGAGACCCAGTACTTC. This sequence encodes CASSLGVEETQYF. The chain is built from TRBV7-3 and TRBJ2-5, with D uncertain. Germline assignment: CDR1 SGHTA and CDR2 FQGTGA. Trimming pared 2 bases from V and 3 bases from J, leaving 7 bases between. The CDR3 contains 13 residues.

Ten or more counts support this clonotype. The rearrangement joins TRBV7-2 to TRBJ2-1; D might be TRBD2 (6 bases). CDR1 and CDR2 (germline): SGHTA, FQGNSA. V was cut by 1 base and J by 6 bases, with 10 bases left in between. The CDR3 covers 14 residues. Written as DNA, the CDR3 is TGTGCCAGCAGCTTAGGCGTCGGGGGCAATGAGCAGTTCTTC. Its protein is CASSLGVGGNEQFF.

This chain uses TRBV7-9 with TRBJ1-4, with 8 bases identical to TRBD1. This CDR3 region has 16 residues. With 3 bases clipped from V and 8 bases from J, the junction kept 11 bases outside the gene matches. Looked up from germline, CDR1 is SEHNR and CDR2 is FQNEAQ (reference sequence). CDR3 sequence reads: CASSFYVGQGGEKLFF. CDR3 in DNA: TGTGCCAGCAGCTTTTATGTCGGACAGGGAGGAGAAAAACTGTTTTTT. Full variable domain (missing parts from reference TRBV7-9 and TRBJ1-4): DTGVSQNPRHKITKRGQNVTFRCDPISEHNRLYWYRQTLGQGPEFLTYFQNEAQLEKSRLLSDRFSAERPKGSFSTLEIQRTEQGDSAMYLCASSFYVGQGGEKLFFGSGTQLSVL.

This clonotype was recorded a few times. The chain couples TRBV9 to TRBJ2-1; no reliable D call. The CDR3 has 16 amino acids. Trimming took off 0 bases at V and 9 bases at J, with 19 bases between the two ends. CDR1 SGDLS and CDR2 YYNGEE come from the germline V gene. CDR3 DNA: TGTGCCAGCAGCGTAGAAACAGATTTCTTGTTAGGTGAGCAGTTCTTC. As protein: CASSVETDFLLGEQFF. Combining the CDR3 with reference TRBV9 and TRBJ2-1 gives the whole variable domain DSGVTQTPKHLITATGQRVTLRCSPRSGDLSVYWYQQSLDQGLQFLIQYYNGEERAKGNILERFSAQQFPDLHSELNLSSLELGDSALYFCASSVETDFLLGEQFFGPGTRLTVL.

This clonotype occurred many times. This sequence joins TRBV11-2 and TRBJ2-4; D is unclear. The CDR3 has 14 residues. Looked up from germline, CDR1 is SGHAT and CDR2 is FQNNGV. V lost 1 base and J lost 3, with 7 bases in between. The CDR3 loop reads CASSLVDGKNIQYF. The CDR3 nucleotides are TGTGCCAGCAGCTTAGTCGACGGCAAAAACATTCAGTACTTC. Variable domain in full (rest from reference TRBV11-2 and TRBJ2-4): EAGVAQSPRYKIIEKRQSVAFWCNPISGHATLYWYQQILGQGPKLLIQFQNNGVVDDSQLPKDRFSAERLKGVDSTLKIQPAKLEDSAVYLCASSLVDGKNIQYFGAGTRLSVL.

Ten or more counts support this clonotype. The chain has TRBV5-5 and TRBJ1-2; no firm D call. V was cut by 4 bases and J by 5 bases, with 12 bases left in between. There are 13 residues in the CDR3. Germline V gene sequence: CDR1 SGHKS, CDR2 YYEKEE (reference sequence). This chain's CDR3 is CASSESTGYGYTF. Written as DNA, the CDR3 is TGTGCCAGCAGCGAATCGACGGGATATGGCTACACCTTC.

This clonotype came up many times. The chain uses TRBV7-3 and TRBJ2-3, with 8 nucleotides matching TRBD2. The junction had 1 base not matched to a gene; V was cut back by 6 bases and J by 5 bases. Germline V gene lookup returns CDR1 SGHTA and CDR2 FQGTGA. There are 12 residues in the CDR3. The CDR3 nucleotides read TGTGCCAGCAGGGGACTAGGAGATACGCAGTATTTT. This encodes CASRGLGDTQYF.